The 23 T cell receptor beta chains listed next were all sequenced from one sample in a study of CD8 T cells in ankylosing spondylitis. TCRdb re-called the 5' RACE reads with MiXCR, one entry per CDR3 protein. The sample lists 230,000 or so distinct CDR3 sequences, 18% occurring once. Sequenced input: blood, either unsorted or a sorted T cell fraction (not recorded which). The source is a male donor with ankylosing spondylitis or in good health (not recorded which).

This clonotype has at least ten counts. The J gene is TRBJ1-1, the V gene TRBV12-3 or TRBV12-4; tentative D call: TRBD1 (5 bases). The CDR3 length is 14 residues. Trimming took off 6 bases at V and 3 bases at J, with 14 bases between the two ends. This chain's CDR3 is CASSSDTGYTEAFF. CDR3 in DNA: TGTGCCAGCAGCAGTGACACAGGATACACTGAAGCTTTCTTT.

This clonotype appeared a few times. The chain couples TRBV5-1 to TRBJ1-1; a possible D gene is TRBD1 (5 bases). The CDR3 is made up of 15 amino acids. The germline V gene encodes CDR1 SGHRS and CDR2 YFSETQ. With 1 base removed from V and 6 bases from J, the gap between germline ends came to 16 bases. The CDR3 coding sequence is TGCGCCAGCAGCTTGAATCGACAGTTGGGCGCTGAAGCTTTCTTT. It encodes CASSLNRQLGAEAFF. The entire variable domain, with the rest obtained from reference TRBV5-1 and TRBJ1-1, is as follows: KAGVTQTPRYLIKTRGQQVTLSCSPISGHRSVSWYQQTPGQGLQFLFEYFSETQRNKGNFPGRFSGRQFSNSRSEMNVSTLELGDSALYLCASSLNRQLGAEAFFGQGTRLTVV.

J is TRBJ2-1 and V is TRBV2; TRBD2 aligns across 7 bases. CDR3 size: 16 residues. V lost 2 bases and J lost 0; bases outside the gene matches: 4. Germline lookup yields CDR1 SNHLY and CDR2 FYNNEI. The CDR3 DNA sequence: TGTGCCAGCAGTGAATACGGCGGGAGCTCCTACAATGAGCAGTTCTTC. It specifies CASSEYGGSSYNEQFF.

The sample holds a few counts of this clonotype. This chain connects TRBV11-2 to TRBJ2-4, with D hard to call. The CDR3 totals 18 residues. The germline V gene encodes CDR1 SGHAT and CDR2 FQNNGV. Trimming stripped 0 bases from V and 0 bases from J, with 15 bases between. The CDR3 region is CASSLEDRNDIAKNIQYF. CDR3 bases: TGTGCCAGCAGCTTAGAGGACCGAAACGATATAGCCAAAAACATTCAGTACTTC.

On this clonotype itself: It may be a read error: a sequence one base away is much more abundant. Written as DNA, the CDR3 is TGTGCCAGCAGCTCCGACCAATCCTACGAGCAGTACTTC. Its protein is CASSSDQSYEQYF. V gene TRBV7-9 combines with J gene TRBJ2-7; D not certain. The CDR3 runs 13 residues. V gave up 4 bases and J gave up 1 base, with 8 bases separating them. The germline gives CDR1 SEHNR, CDR2 FQNEAQ (reference sequence).

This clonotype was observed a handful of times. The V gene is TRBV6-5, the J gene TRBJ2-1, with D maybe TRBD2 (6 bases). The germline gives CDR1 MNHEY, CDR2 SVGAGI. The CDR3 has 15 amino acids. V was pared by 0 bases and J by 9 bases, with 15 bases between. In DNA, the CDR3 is TGTGCCAGCAGTTACTCGCCCACGACTAGAGGTGAGCAGTTCTTC. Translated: CASSYSPTTRGEQFF.

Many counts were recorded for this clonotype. CDR3 sequence: CSVVGGSSYEQYF. The CDR3, as DNA: TGCAGCGTTGTTGGGGGGAGCTCCTACGAGCAGTACTTC. The chain carries TRBV29-1 and TRBJ2-7, with a tentative D call TRBD2 (6 bases). Looked up from germline, CDR1 is SQVTM and CDR2 is ANQGSEA. V lost 4 bases and J lost 0, with 10 bases in between. CDR3 length equals 13 residues.

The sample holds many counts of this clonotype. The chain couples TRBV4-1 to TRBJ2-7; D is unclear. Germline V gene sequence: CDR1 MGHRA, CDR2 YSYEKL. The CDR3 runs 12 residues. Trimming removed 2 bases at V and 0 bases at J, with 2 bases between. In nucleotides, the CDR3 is TGCGCCAGCAGCCAACCCTCCTACGAGCAGTACTTC. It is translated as CASSQPSYEQYF.

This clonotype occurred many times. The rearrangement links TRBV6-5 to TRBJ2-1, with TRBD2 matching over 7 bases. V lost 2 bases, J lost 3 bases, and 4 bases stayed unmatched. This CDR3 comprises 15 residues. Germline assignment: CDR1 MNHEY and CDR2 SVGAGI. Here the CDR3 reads CASSYGREFYNEQFF. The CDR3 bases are TGTGCCAGCAGTTACGGGCGGGAGTTCTACAATGAGCAGTTCTTC.

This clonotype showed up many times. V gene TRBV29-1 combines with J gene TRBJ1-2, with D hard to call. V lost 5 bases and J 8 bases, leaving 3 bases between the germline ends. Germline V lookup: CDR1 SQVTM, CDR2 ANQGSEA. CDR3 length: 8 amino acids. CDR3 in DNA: TGCAGCGTTCAAGGCTACACCTTC. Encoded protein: CSVQGYTF.

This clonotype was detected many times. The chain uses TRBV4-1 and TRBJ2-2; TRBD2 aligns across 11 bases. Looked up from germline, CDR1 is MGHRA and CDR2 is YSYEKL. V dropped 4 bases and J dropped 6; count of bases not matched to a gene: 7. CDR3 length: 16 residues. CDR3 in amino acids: CASSRQLAGASGELFF. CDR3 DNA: TGCGCCAGCAGCCGTCAACTAGCGGGAGCCTCCGGGGAGCTGTTTTTT.

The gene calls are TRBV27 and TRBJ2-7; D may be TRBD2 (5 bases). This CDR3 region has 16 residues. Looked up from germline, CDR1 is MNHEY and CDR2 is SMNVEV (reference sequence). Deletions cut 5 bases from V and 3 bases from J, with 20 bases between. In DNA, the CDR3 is TGTGCCAGCAGTCCCCGGGGAGTGGGAGATGGCTACGAGCAGTACTTC. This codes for CASSPRGVGDGYEQYF.

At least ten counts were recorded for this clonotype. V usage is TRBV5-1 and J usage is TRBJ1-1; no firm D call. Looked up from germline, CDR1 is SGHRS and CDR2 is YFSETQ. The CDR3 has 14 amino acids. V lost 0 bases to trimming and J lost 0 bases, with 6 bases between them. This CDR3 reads CASSLASLNTEAFF. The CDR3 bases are TGCGCCAGCAGCTTGGCCAGTCTGAACACTGAAGCTTTCTTT.

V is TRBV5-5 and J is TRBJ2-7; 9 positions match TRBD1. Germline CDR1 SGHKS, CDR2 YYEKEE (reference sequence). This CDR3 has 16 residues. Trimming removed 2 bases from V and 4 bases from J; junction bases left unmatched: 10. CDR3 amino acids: CASSFSFDRGGYEQYF. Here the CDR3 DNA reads TGTGCCAGCAGCTTTTCATTTGACAGGGGGGGGTACGAGCAGTACTTC. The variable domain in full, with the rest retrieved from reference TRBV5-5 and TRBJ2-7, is DAGVTQSPTHLIKTRGQQVTLRCSPISGHKSVSWYQQVLGQGPQFIFQYYEKEERGRGNFPDRFSARQFPNYSSELNVNALLLGDSALYLCASSFSFDRGGYEQYFGPGTRLTVT.

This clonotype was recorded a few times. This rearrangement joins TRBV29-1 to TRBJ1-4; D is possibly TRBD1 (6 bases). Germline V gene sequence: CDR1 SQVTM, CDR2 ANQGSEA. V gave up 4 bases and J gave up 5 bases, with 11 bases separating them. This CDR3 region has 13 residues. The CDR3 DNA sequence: TGCAGCGTTGCTACAGGGATCAATGAAAAACTGTTTTTT. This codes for CSVATGINEKLFF. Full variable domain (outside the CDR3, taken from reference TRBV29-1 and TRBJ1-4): SAVISQKPSRDICQRGTSLTIQCQVDSQVTMMFWYRQQPGQSLTLIATANQGSEATYESGFVIDKFPISRPNLTFSTLTVSNMSPEDSSIYLCSVATGINEKLFFGSGTQLSVL.

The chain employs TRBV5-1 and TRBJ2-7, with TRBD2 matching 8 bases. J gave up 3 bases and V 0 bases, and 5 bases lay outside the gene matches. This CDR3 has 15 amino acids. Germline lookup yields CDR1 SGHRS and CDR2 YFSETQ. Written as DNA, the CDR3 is TGCGCCAGCAGCTTGGAGCTAGCGGGCCGCTACGAGCAGTACTTC. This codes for CASSLELAGRYEQYF. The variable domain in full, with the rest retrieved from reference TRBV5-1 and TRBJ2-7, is KAGVTQTPRYLIKTRGQQVTLSCSPISGHRSVSWYQQTPGQGLQFLFEYFSETQRNKGNFPGRFSGRQFSNSRSEMNVSTLELGDSALYLCASSLELAGRYEQYFGPGTRLTVT.

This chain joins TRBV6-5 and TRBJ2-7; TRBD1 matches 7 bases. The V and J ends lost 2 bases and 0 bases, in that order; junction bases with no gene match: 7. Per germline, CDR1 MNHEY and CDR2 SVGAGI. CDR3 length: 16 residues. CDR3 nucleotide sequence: TGTGCCAGCAGTTACACCCGGACAGGATACTCCTACGAGCAGTACTTC. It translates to CASSYTRTGYSYEQYF.

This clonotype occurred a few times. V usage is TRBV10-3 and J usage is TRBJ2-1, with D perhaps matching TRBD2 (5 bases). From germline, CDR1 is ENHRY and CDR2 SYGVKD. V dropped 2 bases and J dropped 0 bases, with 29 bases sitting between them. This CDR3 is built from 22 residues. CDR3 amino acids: CAISELPGKEKSTTSSYNEQFF. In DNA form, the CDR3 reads TGTGCCATCAGTGAGCTGCCCGGGAAGGAGAAGTCGACCACCAGCTCCTACAATGAGCAGTTCTTC.

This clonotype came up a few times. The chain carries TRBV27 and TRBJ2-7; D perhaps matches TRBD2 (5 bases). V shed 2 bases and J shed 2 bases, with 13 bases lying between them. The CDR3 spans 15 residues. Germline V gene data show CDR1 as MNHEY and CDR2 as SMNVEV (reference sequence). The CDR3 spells CASSLILAETYEQYF. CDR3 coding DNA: TGTGCCAGCAGTTTAATTCTAGCTGAGACCTACGAGCAGTACTTC.

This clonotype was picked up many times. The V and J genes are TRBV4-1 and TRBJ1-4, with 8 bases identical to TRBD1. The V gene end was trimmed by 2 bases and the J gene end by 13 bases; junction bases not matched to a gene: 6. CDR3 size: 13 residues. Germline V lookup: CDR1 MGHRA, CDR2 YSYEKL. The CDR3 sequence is CASSQIQGVGLFF. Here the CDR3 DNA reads TGCGCCAGCAGCCAAATACAGGGGGTCGGACTGTTTTTT.

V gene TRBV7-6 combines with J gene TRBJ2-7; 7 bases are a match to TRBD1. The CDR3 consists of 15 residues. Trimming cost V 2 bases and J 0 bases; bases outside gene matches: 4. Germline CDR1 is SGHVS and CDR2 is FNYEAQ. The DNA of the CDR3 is TGTGCCAGCAGCTTATGGGACAGCAGCTCCTACGAGCAGTACTTC. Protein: CASSLWDSSSYEQYF.

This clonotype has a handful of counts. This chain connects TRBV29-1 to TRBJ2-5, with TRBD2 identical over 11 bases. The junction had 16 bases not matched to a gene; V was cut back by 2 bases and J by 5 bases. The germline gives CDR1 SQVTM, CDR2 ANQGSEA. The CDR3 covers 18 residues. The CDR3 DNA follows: TGCAGCGTTGAATGGATACTAGCGGGAGAGATTGGGTTGGAGACCCAGTACTTC. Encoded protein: CSVEWILAGEIGLETQYF.

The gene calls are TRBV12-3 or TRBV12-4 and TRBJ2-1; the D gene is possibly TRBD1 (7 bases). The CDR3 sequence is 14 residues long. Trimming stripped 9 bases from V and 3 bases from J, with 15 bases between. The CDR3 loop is CASLGGQSYNEQFF. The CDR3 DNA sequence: TGTGCCAGTCTCGGGGGACAGAGCTACAATGAGCAGTTCTTC.